This record concerns one TCR beta chain sequence. This clone was seen a single time. It lacks a known antigen. No qualities accompany the bases; no much larger clone lies one base away. These data originate in a study of blood T cell repertoires in COVID-19 (TCRdb year 2020). Regarding the study in general: Samples from collaborators originated in the United States, Italy and Spain and spanned both the acute and convalescent phases of COVID-19. The material from the prospective study consisted of cDNA or gDNA derived from T cells, B-cell-depleted T cells, or PBMCs. The dataset comprised deeply sampled blood TCRbeta repertoires from subjects exposed to, actively infected with, or recovered from COVID-19. The repertoires were made available in a free public database intended to serve as a resource for research on the immune response to SARS-CoV-2. Samples were obtained from the ongoing ImmuneRACE study (first 160 participants) and from about 1,300 subjects provided by 6 global collaborators. The sample metadata nearly always contained a de-identified subject ID, COVID-19 status, age in years and sex. Where available, HLA class I and class II types were obtained from metadata supplied by the sample provider rather than from assay-based typing. The full study reports these points: The quantity of clinical and demographic metadata differed by source and by participant and was supplied without curation.

As encoded in the germline V gene, CDR1 is ENHRY while CDR2 is SYGVKD. From the cysteine through the phenylalanine, the CDR3 covers 16 amino acids. Only the CDR3 DNA stays, 48 bases, in frame from base 1. Trimming accounts for 3 bases at V and 4 bases at J, while the number of junction bases matched to no gene is 11. Collaborating institutions collected whole blood in K2EDTA tubes following their own protocols. For TCRbeta analysis, collaborator samples were shipped as frozen whole blood, as isolated PBMCs, or as DNA extracted from either sample type. The immunoSEQ Assay, a bias-controlled multiplex PCR, was used to amplify TCRbeta CDR3 regions from genomic DNA. Under the source paper's analysis protocol: Within the assay, amplification of reference gene primers was used to estimate how many nucleated cells each sample contained. Sequence reads were collapsed and filtered to measure the absolute abundance of every unique TCRbeta CDR3 rearrangement. Productive Simpson clonality was computed per sample as the square root of Simpson's diversity index over productive rearrangements. Held by TCRdb, this immuneACCESS table contains in-frame sequences only and omits some clones. Under half of the omission traces to an unresolved V gene where checked; the cause of the rest is unknown. V, J and clone size were drawn from that table, and D and trimming were deduced from the DNA. In all, the sample holds roughly 180,000 clones, and more than 80% of those were seen once. The top ten clones comprise 6.5% to 10% of the sample.

The receptor comes from a woman aged 55-69 years with acute or convalescent COVID-19. The rearrangement combines TRBV10-3 with TRBJ1-2; TRBD1 lines up with 7 middle nucleotides. The sequencing input was peripheral blood. Read as DNA, the sequence is TGTGCCATCAGTGACCAACAGGGGAGTGGGGGCTATGGCTACACCTTC. This sequence encodes CAISDQQGSGGYGYTF.